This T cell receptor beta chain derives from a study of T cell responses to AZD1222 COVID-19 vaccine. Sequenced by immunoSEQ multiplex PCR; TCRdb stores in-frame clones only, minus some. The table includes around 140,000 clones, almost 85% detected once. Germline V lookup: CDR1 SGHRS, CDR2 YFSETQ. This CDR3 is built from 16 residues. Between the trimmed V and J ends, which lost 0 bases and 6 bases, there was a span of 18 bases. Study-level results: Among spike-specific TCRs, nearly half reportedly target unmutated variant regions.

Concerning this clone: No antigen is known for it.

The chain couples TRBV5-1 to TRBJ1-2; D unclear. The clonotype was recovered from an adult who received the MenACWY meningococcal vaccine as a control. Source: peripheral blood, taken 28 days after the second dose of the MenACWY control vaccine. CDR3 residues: CASSLAGSRAIDGYTF. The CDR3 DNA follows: TGCGCCAGCAGCTTGGCCGGCAGCCGGGCTATCGATGGCTACACCTTC. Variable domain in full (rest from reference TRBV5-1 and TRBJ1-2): KAGVTQTPRYLIKTRGQQVTLSCSPISGHRSVSWYQQTPGQGLQFLFEYFSETQRNKGNFPGRFSGRQFSNSRSEMNVSTLELGDSALYLCASSLAGSRAIDGYTFGSGTRLTVV.